The T cell receptor (beta chain) under discussion was sequenced for a study of blood T cell repertoires in COVID-19 (dated by TCRdb to 2020 to 2021). Background for the entire study: Samples from collaborators originated in the United States, Italy and Spain and spanned both the acute and convalescent phases of COVID-19. The material from the prospective study consisted of cDNA or gDNA derived from T cells, B-cell-depleted T cells, or PBMCs. The dataset comprised deeply sampled blood TCRbeta repertoires from subjects exposed to, actively infected with, or recovered from COVID-19. The repertoires were released in a freely available public database meant as a resource for research on the immune response to SARS-CoV-2. The samples were drawn from two sources: the first 160 participants of the ongoing ImmuneRACE study, and 1,254 subjects contributed by 6 global collaborators. A de-identified subject ID, COVID-19 status, age in years and sex were almost always included in the sample metadata. Where available, HLA class I and class II types were taken from metadata supplied by the sample provider and were not determined by assay-based typing.

The collaborating institutions used their own protocols to collect whole blood in K2EDTA tubes. Collaborator samples were shipped for TCRbeta analysis as frozen whole blood, isolated PBMCs, or DNA extracted from either sample type. The immunoSEQ Assay, a bias-controlled multiplex PCR, was used to amplify TCRbeta CDR3 regions from genomic DNA. The paper's data handling went like this. The number of nucleated cells in each sample was estimated from the amplification of reference gene primers within the assay. To quantify the absolute abundance of each unique TCRbeta CDR3 rearrangement, sequence reads were collapsed and filtered. Productive Simpson clonality was computed per sample as the square root of Simpson's diversity index over productive rearrangements. In TCRdb, the immuneACCESS table is reduced to in-frame sequences with V and J assigned. These tables do not hold every clone; where another copy was compared, an unresolved V gene accounts for under half, and the others remain unexplained. The V and J calls and clone size were taken over from that table, and D and trimming were inferred from the DNA. Counted in this sample were about 290,000 clones; approximately 86% of them appeared once. The biggest ten clones account for around 4.2% of the sample.

Trimming leaves V shorter by 5 bases and J shorter by 5 bases, with the junction holding 5 bases beyond the gene matches. Reading from cysteine to phenylalanine, the CDR3 counts 16 amino acids. The read is trimmed to its CDR3 DNA, 48 bases read in frame from base 1. The germline V gene provides CDR1 MNHEY and CDR2 SVGEGT. Summary of the overall study and its limitations: The quantity of clinical and demographic metadata differed by source and by participant and was supplied without curation.

Details on this clone: Its antigen has not been determined. No per-base quality is available; no much larger clone lies one base away.

The sequencing sample was made of peripheral blood. The sequence joins TRBV6-2 or TRBV6-3 to TRBJ2-2; TRBD2 agrees with 13 junctional bases. The source of this sequence is a woman in her fifties or sixties with active or convalescent COVID-19. The CDR3 reads as follows: CASSGLAGVKTGELFF. Read as DNA, the sequence is TGTGCCAGCAGTGGACTAGCGGGAGTCAAAACCGGGGAGCTGTTTTTT.